The 16 T cell receptor beta chains below come from one sample, sequenced in a study of Graves' ophthalmopathy and Graves' hyperthyroidism. The authors amplified TCR beta CDR3 regions from RNA transcripts. HTBI primers were used in a first-round RT-PCR, which preceded a second-round multiplex PCR. TCRdb fed the multiplex PCR reads into MiXCR, producing one record per CDR3 protein. The table lists some 1.1 million distinct CDR3 sequences, about two fifths of them singletons. The specimen was peripheral blood or thyroid tissue (not recorded which). The receptors stem from an adult man with Graves' hyperthyroidism.

In its sample, this clonotype was seen many times. The gene calls are TRBV29-1 and TRBJ1-1; no definite D call. This CDR3 spans 14 amino acids. V was trimmed by 1 base and J by 0 bases, leaving 9 bases between them. Germline V CDR1 and CDR2: SQVTM, ANQGSEA. The CDR3 coding sequence is TGCAGCGTTGAAGCGAGAGACATGAACACTGAAGCTTTCTTT. It encodes CSVEARDMNTEAFF.

This clonotype was found many times. The V gene is TRBV19, the J gene TRBJ1-6; 9 nucleotides match TRBD1. Germline V gene sequence: CDR1 LNHDA, CDR2 SQIVND (reference sequence). This CDR3 spans 15 amino acids. V shed 6 bases and J 7 bases; nucleotides not matched to a gene: 7. The CDR3 region is CASRDRGIGNSPLHF. CDR3 nucleotide sequence: TGTGCCAGTAGAGACAGGGGGATCGGCAATTCACCCCTCCACTTT.

This clonotype was seen repeatedly, ten times or more. The gene calls are TRBV19 and TRBJ2-5; D possibly corresponds to TRBD1 (6 bases). The CDR3 extends over 15 amino acids. The V gene lost 4 bases and the J gene lost 1 base, with 13 bases spanning the gap. CDR1 and CDR2 from the germline V gene are LNHDA and SQIVND (reference sequence). The CDR3 DNA reads as TGTGCCAGTAGTAGAAGTGGACAGATCCAAGAGACCCAGTACTTC. This encodes CASSRSGQIQETQYF.

This clonotype was seen ten or more times. The chain recombines TRBV5-4 with TRBJ2-7; D possibly corresponds to TRBD2 (6 bases). Germline V gene data show CDR1 as SGHNT and CDR2 as YYREEE (reference sequence). This CDR3 has 10 amino acids. Trimming left V 4 bases short and J 10 bases short, with 9 bases between. Here the CDR3 DNA reads TGTGCCAGCAGCGGCGGGATCCAGTACTTC. Amino acid sequence: CASSGGIQYF. The variable domain in full, with the rest retrieved from reference TRBV5-4 and TRBJ2-7, is ETGVTQSPTHLIKTRGQQVTLRCSSQSGHNTVSWYQQALGQGPQFIFQYYREEENGRGNFPPRFSGLQFPNYSSELNVNALELDDSALYLCASSGGIQYFGPGTRLTVT.

For this clonotype: One end of the junction does not line up with germline, which may come from a read error. This chain connects TRBV10-3 to TRBJ2-7, with 8 nucleotides matching TRBD2. The CDR3 is 15 amino acids. Germline CDR1 reads ENHRY; CDR2 reads SYGVKD. CDR3 in amino acids: CASSFTPGGPSEQYF. In DNA, the CDR3 is TGTGCCAGCAGTTTCACCCCGGGAGGGCCCTCGGAGCAGTACTTC.

The chain's CDR3 is CASSLESRGNYEQYF. CDR3 nucleotide sequence: TGTGCCAGCAGCTTAGAGTCTAGAGGAAACTACGAGCAGTACTTC. This rearrangement joins TRBV7-9 to TRBJ2-7; D is uncertain. Trimming took 1 base from V and 3 from J, leaving 13 bases between them. Germline-derived CDR1 and CDR2 are SEHNR and FQNEAQ (reference sequence). The CDR3 sequence is 15 residues long.

With respect to this clonotype: The CDR3 does not close with the conserved phenylalanine or tryptophan, likely indicating a read error. The chain is built from TRBV10-3 and TRBJ1-1; perhaps TRBD1 as D (5 bases). CDR3 length: 12 amino acids. V lost 10 bases, J lost 1 base, and 10 bases lay in between. Germline V gene data show CDR1 as ENHRY and CDR2 as SYGVKD. The CDR3 spells CASRAGNTEAFL. The CDR3 DNA reads as TGTGCCAGCAGGGCAGGGAACACTGAAGCTTTCCTT.

Remarks on this clonotype: The junction differs from germline at one of its ends, possibly a read error. The chain combines TRBV10-3 with TRBJ1-6, with D possibly TRBD1 on 6 matching bases. Germline CDR1 is ENHRY and CDR2 is SYGVKD. The CDR3 is made up of 16 amino acids. CDR3 nucleotides: TGTGCCAGCAGTTACAGTAGGACAGCCTACGCTTCACCCCTCCACTTT. This sequence encodes CASSYSRTAYASPLHF.

The chain links TRBV20-1 to TRBJ1-6, with D perhaps matching TRBD1 (5 bases). The germline V and J ends were trimmed by 3 bases and 7 bases, with 22 bases remaining between them. There are 17 residues in the CDR3. CDR1 is DFQATT and CDR2 is SNEGSKA in the germline V gene (reference sequence). CDR3 nucleotides: TGCAGTGCTAGCCTCCCCTCGCGGTTTGGGGGAAATTCACCCCTCCACTTT. Protein sequence: CSASLPSRFGGNSPLHF.

This clonotype was detected a few times. This chain connects TRBV7-9 to TRBJ2-7; 12 bases map to TRBD2. Germline V gene data show CDR1 as SEHNR and CDR2 as FQNEAQ (reference sequence). The CDR3 length is 15 residues. Germline trimming cut 5 bases from V and 6 bases from J; bases unmatched to any gene: 8. The chain's CDR3 is CASSPRLAGVPEQYF. The CDR3 DNA reads as TGTGCCAGCAGCCCGCGACTAGCGGGAGTCCCCGAGCAGTACTTC.

The chain recombines TRBV24-1 with TRBJ1-5; possibly TRBD1 for D (6 bases). This CDR3 contains 14 residues. V lost 6 bases and J lost 2, with 10 bases in between. Germline CDR1 and CDR2: KGHDR and SFDVKD. The CDR3: CATSPGVGNQPQHF. The CDR3 nucleotides are TGTGCCACCAGTCCAGGGGTTGGCAATCAGCCCCAGCATTTT.

This clonotype showed up many times. This chain uses TRBV10-3 with TRBJ2-7, with D possibly called TRBD1 or TRBD2 (5 bases each). In germline, CDR1 is ENHRY, CDR2 SYGVKD. V lost 7 bases and J 7 bases, leaving 14 bases between the germline ends. The CDR3 runs to 12 residues. The DNA for the CDR3 is TGTGCCATCAAGGGACCCAATCAGGAGCAGTACTTC. Its translation is CAIKGPNQEQYF.

In this sample, this clonotype turned up many times. The V and J genes are TRBV10-3 and TRBJ2-7, with 9 bases fitting TRBD1. The CDR3 extends over 14 amino acids. With 0 bases clipped from V and 5 bases from J, the junction kept 2 bases outside the gene matches. The V gene's germline CDR1 is ENHRY and CDR2 SYGVKD. The CDR3 nucleotides read TGTGCCATCAGTGAGTCGGGACAGGGCCACGAGCAGTACTTC. Its protein product is CAISESGQGHEQYF.

The rearrangement links TRBV4-3 to TRBJ1-2, with D maybe TRBD1 (6 bases). Germline V CDR1 and CDR2: LGHNA, YSLEER. The CDR3 consists of 15 residues. Trimming removed 0 bases from V and 4 bases from J, with 12 bases in between. The CDR3 reads CASSQDQGFRYGYTF. The CDR3 nucleotides are TGCGCCAGCAGCCAAGATCAGGGGTTTCGCTATGGCTACACCTTC.

There are a few counts of this clonotype. The rearrangement uses TRBV6-5 and TRBJ2-2; TRBD1 might be the D (6 bases). V lost 0 bases and J 7 bases, leaving 12 bases between the germline ends. Looked up from germline, CDR1 is MNHEY and CDR2 is SVGAGI. This CDR3 is 15 amino acids long. As DNA, the CDR3 is TGTGCCAGCAGTTACTCTCCAGGGGAAGGCGGGGAGCTGTTTTTT. This translates into CASSYSPGEGGELFF.

The chain has TRBV2 and TRBJ1-2; 8 positions match TRBD1. CDR1 and CDR2 (germline): SNHLY, FYNNEI. With 3 bases clipped from V and 6 bases from J, the junction kept 6 bases outside the gene matches. The CDR3 length is 14 residues. In DNA form, the CDR3 reads TGTGCCAGCAGTGAGGGCAGGGGGCTCGATGGCTACACCTTC. As protein: CASSEGRGLDGYTF.